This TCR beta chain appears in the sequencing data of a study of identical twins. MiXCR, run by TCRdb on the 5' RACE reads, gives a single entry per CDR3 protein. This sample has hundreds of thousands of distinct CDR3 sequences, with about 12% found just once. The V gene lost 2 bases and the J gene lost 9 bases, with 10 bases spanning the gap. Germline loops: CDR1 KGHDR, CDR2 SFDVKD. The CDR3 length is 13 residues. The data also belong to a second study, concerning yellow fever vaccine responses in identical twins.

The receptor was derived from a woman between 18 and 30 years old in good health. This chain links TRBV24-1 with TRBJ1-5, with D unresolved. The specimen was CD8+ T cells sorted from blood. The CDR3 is CATSDSDRGPQHF. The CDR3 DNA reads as TGTGCCACCAGTGATTCGGACCGGGGGCCCCAGCATTTT.